This section outlines one T cell receptor (beta chain) sequence together with its context. Its specificity is not known. Trimming removed 4 bases at V and 2 bases at J, with 11 bases between. There are 14 residues in the CDR3. The germline gives CDR1 SNHLY, CDR2 FYNNEI. The data were taken from a study of T cells in Graves' hyperthyroidism and ophthalmopathy. The study's findings and limits: Ophthalmopathy was distinguished from stable hyperthyroidism by 13 V-J signatures.

RNA transcripts gave rise to amplified TCR beta CDR3 regions. In the first-round RT-PCR of the TCR CDR3, the HTBI primer set was used. TCRdb re-derived calls from the multiplex PCR reads in MiXCR, one entry per CDR3 protein. The data show over 500,000 distinct CDR3 sequences, 40% to 55% seen once. This chain connects TRBV2 to TRBJ1-2, with D unresolved. Sequenced: peripheral blood or thyroid tissue (not recorded which). This sequence was found in an adult woman with Graves' disease, either hyperthyroidism or ophthalmopathy (not recorded which). CDR3 bases: TGTGCCAGCAGTGCCTCGGACGGGAACTATGGCTACACCTTC. Protein product: CASSASDGNYGYTF. Full variable domain (rest looked up from reference TRBV2 and TRBJ1-2): EPEVTQTPSHQVTQMGQEVILRCVPISNHLYFYWYRQILGQKVEFLVSFYNNEISEKSEIFDDQFSVERPDGSNFTLKIRSTKLEDSAMYFCASSASDGNYGYTFGSGTRLTVV.